This T cell receptor beta chain derives from a study of T-cell memory formation after mild COVID-19. Findings and limits, study-wide: The authors did not confirm SARS-CoV-2 specificity of second-wave clones peaking day 37.

This clonotype came up many times. What it binds is unknown. Sample barcodes and UMIs were carried by the TCR alpha and TCR beta cDNA libraries that 5'RACE generated with constant-segment primers. In TCRdb, the 5' RACE reads were re-called with MiXCR into one record per CDR3 protein. The sample contains roughly 620,000 distinct CDR3 sequences, approximately 19% of which appear only once. V lost 5 bases, J lost 0 bases, and 3 bases stayed unmatched. CDR3 length: 14 amino acids. V is TRBV12-3 or TRBV12-4 and J is TRBJ1-1; 7 bases map to TRBD1. This TCR was recovered from an adult woman who had mild COVID-19 (a few samples of this study predate the infection). Cell type and time point are not known. The sample consisted of PBMCs or a T cell subset sorted from them (not recorded which). The CDR3: CASSTTGLNTEAFF. Here the CDR3 DNA reads TGTGCCAGCAGTACGACAGGGTTGAACACTGAAGCTTTCTTT.